The entry below describes one T cell receptor beta chain. These data originate in a study of shared clonotypes between healthy human individuals. Cells designated naive CD8 were CD45RO-negative and were positively selected for CCR7, with terminally differentiated effector memory CD45RA+ cells excluded. Donors, healthy HIV-negative adults, lacked recent acute infections or vaccinations. The assay was immunoSEQ multiplex PCR, and TCRdb's table has in-frame clones only and misses some. The repertoire includes about 610,000 clones, roughly 95% of them detected once, and roughly 0.1% sits in the top ten. The receptor was isolated from a woman younger than 45 in good health. Sequenced sample: naive CD8+ T cells sorted from blood.

CDR3 in DNA: TGTGCCAGCAGCGTAGGCGGGACATTCTACGAGCAGTACTTC. Protein: CASSVGGTFYEQYF. The J gene is TRBJ2-7, the V gene TRBV9; possibly TRBD1 or TRBD2 for D (6 bases each). V was clipped by 0 bases and J by 3 bases, with 10 bases between them. Germline CDR1 and CDR2: SGDLS and YYNGEE. The CDR3 contains 14 residues.